One T cell receptor (beta chain) is described in this entry. No cognate antigen has been identified for it. Base quality data are lacking; no much larger clone is found one base away. V lost 5 bases and J lost 4 bases; the stretch between them is 17 bases long. The cysteine opens and the phenylalanine closes a CDR3 of 15 amino acids. Left in the record is the CDR3 DNA by itself, 45 bases read in frame from the first base. Taken from the germline V gene (reference sequence), the CDR1 and CDR2 loops are LNHDA and SQIVND. Synthetic TCR analog templates were spiked into each PCR so that absolute template abundance could be estimated from read counts. The immunoSEQ assay used bias-controlled V and J gene primers to amplify TCRbeta CDR3 regions from genomic DNA. Sequencing of rearranged TCRbeta segments was done at approximately 20X coverage. On the authors' methods: Sequencing errors were corrected by clustering, and CDR3s were annotated against IMGT so that V, D and J genes could be assigned. Only productive TCRbeta rearrangements were used in downstream analyses, excluding out-of-frame or stop-codon sequences. Clonality was calculated as one minus the Shannon entropy normalized by the log of the number of unique productive sequences. Fisher's exact test with Benjamini-Hochberg correction, at a threshold of adjusted p below 0.01, was used to find clones that differed between time points or between blood and tumor. Imported from immuneACCESS, the table was reduced by TCRdb to in-frame sequences with V and J called. These copies leave out some clones; in studies compared against another copy, an unresolved V gene accounts for under half, and the cause of the remainder is not known. The DNA was the basis for D and trimming; V, J and clone size are from that table. This sample lists around 93,000 clones; around four fifths were detected once. Approximately 8% of the sample is held by the ten biggest clonotypes.

The sample's time point, from its label and the paper: peripheral blood 6 weeks after treatment start. A total of roughly 31 patients with locally advanced or metastatic urothelial carcinoma, treated at Memorial Sloan Kettering on a trial protocol, made up the cohort. Peripheral blood mononuclear cells were collected pretreatment and during treatment, with between 1 and 8 total time points per patient. The Qiagen DNeasy Blood extraction kit was used to purify genomic DNA from total PBMCs and from tumor samples. PBMCs were collected pretreatment and during treatment, and were isolated and stored as previously described. This sample is part of a study of PD-L1 blockade in urothelial cancer (dated by TCRdb to 2016 to 2017). Study-wide context: All patients started therapy around 2014 and received atezolizumab 1,200 mg intravenously every 3 weeks. Blood samples were analyzed 3 weeks after the start of treatment (second dose) and 6 weeks after the start of treatment. About nine tenths of the roughly 29 patients were identified as males with urothelial cancer of bladder origin, and a prior smoking history was reported by 18 of 29 patients. Progression-free survival longer than 6 months counted as durable clinical benefit, and TCR features were additionally tested against both progression-free and overall survival. The study, an exploratory multi-omic analysis, examined somatic, immune and clinical correlates of response to PD-L1 blockade with atezolizumab in urothelial cancer. Blood samples gave median yields of around 150,000 T cells and approximately 80,000 unique TCRs, along with a median clonality of 0.080. An ECOG performance status of 0 or 1 was recorded for the patients, and 0 to 3 prior chemotherapy regimens had been received by the patients. About 10 patients achieved durable clinical benefit and approximately 19 did not. Around 29 patients had pretreatment blood TCR-seq, some 25 had at least one posttreatment blood collection, and some 25 had tumor TCR-seq. TCR sequencing covered pretreatment tumor samples and matched, serially collected peripheral blood taken before and after atezolizumab treatment. In the same patients, pretreatment tumors underwent whole exome sequencing and RNA sequencing in addition to TCR sequencing. Results and caveats for the whole study, not just this receptor: Improved progression-free and overall survival was associated with having pretreatment peripheral blood TCR clonality below the median. At 3 weeks after the start of treatment, tumor-associated TCR clones in peripheral blood had expanded more in patients with durable benefit (n of about 21, p = 0.022). Because the sample size was small (n ≈ 29) and many exploratory analyses were performed, the results are intended to be hypothesis-generating.

This clonotype was obtained from a man in his 70s with urothelial cancer. This material consisted of PBMCs, taken around atezolizumab (anti-PD-L1) treatment. The chain links TRBV19 with TRBJ1-2; a tentative D match to TRBD1 spans 5 bases. This receptor carries the CDR3 CASSVPGEGGYGYTF. The sequence in DNA is TGTGCCAGTAGTGTCCCGGGGGAGGGTGGCTATGGCTACACCTTC.